Given below is one T cell receptor (beta chain) in context. What it binds is unknown. Profiled with immunoSEQ multiplex PCR; TCRdb holds only in-frame clones, not every one. The data contain under 25,000 clones, around 90% of them singletons. Between the trimmed V and J ends, which lost 3 bases and 7 bases, there was a span of 16 bases. This CDR3 is built from 15 residues. Germline-derived CDR1 and CDR2 are KGHSH and LQKENI. This sample is part of a study of T cells in localized non-small cell lung cancer. Study results and caveats: Across samples, adjacent lung featured a median roughly 50 of the top 100 tumor clones. Heterogeneity within the tumor remains possible, as just one region underwent sequencing. Increased T cell density in blood showed an association with longer overall survival. Tumor trailed uninvolved adjacent lung in T cell clonality, which peaked there.

The chain links TRBV18 to TRBJ1-5; possibly TRBD1 for D (6 bases). This clonotype originated in a male donor older than 55 with stage I squamous cell lung carcinoma. The specimen comprised peripheral blood, sampled before any cancer treatment. The CDR3 here is CASSPNSQQGQPQHF. Written as DNA, the CDR3 is TGTGCCAGCTCACCCAACAGCCAGCAGGGGCAGCCCCAGCATTTT.